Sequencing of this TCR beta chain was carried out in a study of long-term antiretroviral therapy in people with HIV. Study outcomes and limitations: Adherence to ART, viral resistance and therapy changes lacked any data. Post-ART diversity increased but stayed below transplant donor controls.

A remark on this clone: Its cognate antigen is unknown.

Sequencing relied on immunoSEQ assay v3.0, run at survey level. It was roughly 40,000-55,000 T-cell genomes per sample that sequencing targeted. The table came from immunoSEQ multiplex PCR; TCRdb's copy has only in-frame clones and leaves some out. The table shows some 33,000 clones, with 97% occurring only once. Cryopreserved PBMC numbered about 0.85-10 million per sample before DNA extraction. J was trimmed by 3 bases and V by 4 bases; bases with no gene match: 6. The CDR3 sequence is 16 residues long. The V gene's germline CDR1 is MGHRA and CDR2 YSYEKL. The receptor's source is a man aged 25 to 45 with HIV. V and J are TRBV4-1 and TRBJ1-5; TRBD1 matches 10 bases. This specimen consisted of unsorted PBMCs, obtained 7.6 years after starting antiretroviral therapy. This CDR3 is CASSRGQGGYNQPQHF. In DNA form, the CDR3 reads TGCGCCAGCAGCCGCGGACAGGGGGGGTACAATCAGCCCCAGCATTTT.